This T cell receptor (beta chain) was recovered during a study of T cell responses to AZD1222 COVID-19 vaccine. Study context: Second doses were pooled across both intervals (about 4 or about 12 weeks).

Study results and caveats: Spike was spanned by vaccine-associated CD4 TCRs, which were dominant at 160-218 and 743-854. Clonal diversity was possibly underestimated; the donors were predominantly white British and more often female.

As regards this clone: The antigen is not known.

The assay was immunoSEQ multiplex PCR, and TCRdb's table has in-frame clones only and misses some. In the table there are about 110,000 clones, about four fifths of which are singletons. The sample was peripheral blood, taken on day 0 of AZD1222 vaccination. This receptor was identified in an adult in good health.

In DNA, the CDR3 is TGTGCCAGCTCACCAGTAGCTCGGGGGAGGGCCGTAGATACGCAGTATTTT. Protein: CASSPVARGRAVDTQYF. The chain has TRBV18 and TRBJ2-3; 7 nucleotides match TRBD2. The CDR3 runs to 17 residues. Germline assignment: CDR1 KGHSH and CDR2 LQKENI. Unmatched junction bases numbered 13, after V lost 2 bases and J lost 5 bases.